Sequencing of this T cell receptor beta chain was carried out in a study of Ad26.COV2.S vaccination and SARS-CoV-2 variants. Across the whole study: Intramuscular Ad26.COV2.S at 5x10^10 or 1x10^11 viral particles.

The junction had 4 bases not matched to a gene; V was cut back by 2 bases and J by 3 bases. The CDR3 has 15 amino acids. Germline CDR1 and CDR2: MNHNY and SVGAGI (reference sequence). Specified treatment: some 20 received Ad26.COV2.S at low or high dose, single or two shots; five or six received placebo; per-sample allocation not given. The samples date from day 63 after the first vaccine or placebo injection. Sequenced by immunoSEQ multiplex PCR; TCRdb stores in-frame clones only, minus some. The sample has over 400,000 clones; 89% are singletons. The specimen comprised peripheral blood, sampled in a trial of Ad26.COV2.S vaccine versus placebo. The V call is TRBV6-6, the J call TRBJ2-1, with 7 positions matching TRBD2. The clonotype was recovered from a person between 18 and 65 years old who received the Ad26.COV2.S COVID-19 vaccine or a placebo. As DNA, the CDR3 is TGTGCCAGCAGTTACGGCGGGAGTAACTACAATGAGCAGTTCTTC. It codes for CASSYGGSNYNEQFF.